These 26 T cell receptor beta chains came from one sample sequenced in a study of beta chain features in type 1 diabetes. The study reverse transcribed the entire isolated RNA, so it sequenced expressed TCRB transcripts. The protocol was immunoSEQ multiplex PCR, while the TCRdb copy is restricted to in-frame clones and leaves out a portion. Altogether 900,000 or so clones are present, roughly a sixth being singletons, with the ten largest covering about 0.02%. The sequencing input was naive CD4+ T cells from blood. These receptors came from a woman under 30 in good health.

V is TRBV6-1 and J is TRBJ1-2; D is uncertain. The CDR3 is made up of 12 amino acids. Germline loops: CDR1 MNHNS, CDR2 SASEGT. V lost 7 bases, J lost 5 bases, and 11 bases lay in between. CDR3 in DNA: TGTGCCAGCACCCCACAGCTGTATGGCTACACCTTC. It yields the protein CASTPQLYGYTF.

This clone was detected only a few times. The V gene is TRBV11-2, the J gene TRBJ2-3; no clear D. The V gene lost 6 bases and the J gene lost 5 bases, with 12 bases spanning the gap. Germline CDR1 and CDR2: SGHAT and FQNNGV. This CDR3 is 13 amino acids long. CDR3 DNA: TGTGCCAGCAGTATCCCTGCGGTAGATACGCAGTATTTT. This sequence encodes CASSIPAVDTQYF.

This chain joins TRBV18 and TRBJ1-6; D unclear. Per germline, CDR1 KGHSH and CDR2 LQKENI. V was pared by 4 bases and J by 8 bases, with 12 bases between. The CDR3 runs to 14 residues. The CDR3: CASSQGPSDSPLHF. DNA of the CDR3: TGTGCCAGCTCACAGGGCCCATCGGATTCACCCCTCCACTTT.

This clone was counted only a few times. The CDR3 here is CATSREQGSSGANVLTF. The CDR3 DNA follows: TGTGCCACCAGCAGAGAACAGGGAAGCTCTGGGGCCAACGTCCTGACTTTC. The chain uses TRBV15 and TRBJ2-6; maybe TRBD1 (6 bases). The CDR3 spans 17 residues. Germline V lookup: CDR1 LNHNV, CDR2 YYDKDF (reference sequence). Trimming left V 0 bases short and J 0 bases short, with 9 bases between.

In this sample, this clone turned up a few times. The DNA for the CDR3 is TGTGCCAGCTCAAAGAGCTCCTACAATGAGCAGTTCTTC. This encodes CASSKSSYNEQFF. This chain uses TRBV18 with TRBJ2-1; D gene unclear. CDR1 is KGHSH and CDR2 is LQKENI in the germline V gene. Trimming stripped 5 bases from V and 0 bases from J, with 5 bases between. This CDR3 has 13 amino acids.

The CDR3, as DNA: TGTGCCAGCAATTCTGTCAATGAGCAGTTCTTC. Translated: CASNSVNEQFF. The V gene is TRBV7-9, the J gene TRBJ2-1; D not resolved. The CDR3 is 11 amino acids. V lost 7 bases, J lost 6 bases, and 7 bases lay in between. Germline V CDR1 and CDR2: SEHNR, FQNEAQ (reference sequence).

The J gene is TRBJ2-1, the V gene TRBV11-3; D is unresolved. The germline V gene has CDR1 SGHNT and CDR2 YENEEA. Trimming stripped 5 bases from V and 2 bases from J, with 7 bases between. CDR3 size: 13 residues. Here the CDR3 DNA reads TGTGCCAGCAGCCTATCCGCCTACAATGAGCAGTTCTTC. It codes for CASSLSAYNEQFF.

The CDR3 region is CASSLLALNTGELFF. CDR3 nucleotide sequence: TGTGCCAGCAGTTTACTAGCGTTAAACACCGGGGAGCTGTTTTTT. The V gene is TRBV7-2, the J gene TRBJ2-2, with 7 positions matching TRBD2. With V trimmed by 6 bases and J by 2 bases, 6 bases remained unmatched. Germline CDR1 SGHTA, CDR2 FQGNSA. This CDR3 is built from 15 residues.

The chain uses TRBV11-2 and TRBJ2-7; 8 nucleotides align to TRBD2. Germline V CDR1 and CDR2: SGHAT, FQNNGV. J was trimmed by 2 bases and V by 1 base; bases with no gene match: 7. The CDR3 spans 16 residues. CDR3 bases: TGTGCCAGCAGCTTAGCACACGCGGGAGGTGCCTACGAGCAGTACTTC. This codes for CASSLAHAGGAYEQYF. Drawing the rest from reference TRBV11-2 and TRBJ2-7, the complete variable domain is EAGVAQSPRYKIIEKRQSVAFWCNPISGHATLYWYQQILGQGPKLLIQFQNNGVVDDSQLPKDRFSAERLKGVDSTLKIQPAKLEDSAVYLCASSLAHAGGAYEQYFGPGTRLTVT.

The chain recombines TRBV7-3 with TRBJ2-1, with D perhaps TRBD1 (5 bases). CDR1 is SGHTA, CDR2 FQGTGA, per germline. This CDR3 contains 13 residues. The germline V and J ends were trimmed by 1 base and 9 bases, with 10 bases remaining between them. CDR3 nucleotides: TGTGCCAGCAGCTTAAAGGCGGACACTGAGCAGTTCTTC. This translates into CASSLKADTEQFF.

The sample holds a few counts of this clone. The chain has TRBV5-5 and TRBJ1-5; 10 nucleotides line up with TRBD1. V was pared by 0 bases and J by 9 bases, with 3 bases of the junction left unmatched. This CDR3 is built from 14 residues. CDR1 is SGHKS, CDR2 YYEKEE, per germline (reference sequence). CDR3 amino acids: CASSLVDRGRPQHF. In nucleotides, the CDR3 is TGTGCCAGCAGCTTGGTGGACAGGGGGAGGCCCCAGCATTTT.

J is TRBJ2-7 and V is TRBV13; 7 nucleotides match TRBD2. Germline values: CDR1 PRHDT, CDR2 FYEKMQ (reference sequence). Trimming removed 2 bases from V and 4 bases from J; junction bases left unmatched: 14. The CDR3 loop spans 17 amino acids. The CDR3 spells CASSLTWGGGSSYEQYF. The CDR3, as DNA: TGTGCCAGCAGCTTAACGTGGGGTGGCGGGAGTTCGTACGAGCAGTACTTC.

The V call is TRBV21-1, the J call TRBJ2-1; TRBD2 is the table's D call, not checked against the DNA. TRBV21-1 is recorded as a pseudogene. CDR3 length equals 17 residues. Here the CDR3 reads CASSEGEPSGWDNEQFF. The CDR3 coding sequence is TGTGCCAGCAGCGAGGGGGAACCTAGCGGGTGGGACAATGAGCAGTTCTTC.

In this sample, this clone turned up a few times. The chain employs TRBV7-8 and TRBJ2-3, with 7 bases that match TRBD2. With V trimmed by 5 bases and J by 3 bases, 5 bases remained unmatched. The V gene's germline CDR1 is SGHVS and CDR2 FQNEAQ. The CDR3 spans 14 residues. The CDR3 region has the DNA TGTGCCAGCAGCCGGACTAGTCATACAGATACGCAGTATTTT. Encoded protein: CASSRTSHTDTQYF.

As concerns this clone: Distinct nucleotide sequences in the sample also encode this CDR3. The V and J genes are TRBV7-2 and TRBJ2-5; perhaps D is TRBD1 or TRBD2 (5 bases each). CDR3 size: 13 residues. CDR1 SGHTA and CDR2 FQGNSA come from the germline V gene. V was cut by 5 bases and J by 2 bases, with 9 bases left in between. The CDR3 bases are TGTGCCAGCAGCCCAGGGACGCAAGAGACCCAGTACTTC. Translated, it gives CASSPGTQETQYF.

The chain links TRBV29-1 to TRBJ2-1, with a weak D call TRBD1 (5 bases). Between the trimmed V and J ends, which lost 0 bases and 7 bases, there was a span of 16 bases. The germline gives CDR1 SQVTM, CDR2 ANQGSEA. The CDR3 has 15 residues. The CDR3 loop reads CSVEDLGQGGNEQFF. In nucleotides, the CDR3 is TGCAGCGTTGAAGATCTTGGGCAGGGCGGTAATGAGCAGTTCTTC.

This clone has only a few counts. The chain employs TRBV5-4 and TRBJ2-1; 9 nucleotides line up with TRBD1. V dropped 2 bases and J dropped 8; count of bases not matched to a gene: 8. Germline V gene data show CDR1 as SGHNT and CDR2 as YYREEE (reference sequence). This CDR3 is 15 amino acids long. The DNA of the CDR3 is TGTGCCAGCAGCTTTCCAGGACAGGGGTCCGATGAGCAGTTCTTC. It translates to CASSFPGQGSDEQFF. Using reference TRBV5-4 and TRBJ2-1 for the parts outside the CDR3, the full variable domain is ETGVTQSPTHLIKTRGQQVTLRCSSQSGHNTVSWYQQALGQGPQFIFQYYREEENGRGNFPPRFSGLQFPNYSSELNVNALELDDSALYLCASSFPGQGSDEQFFGPGTRLTVL.

The V gene is TRBV7-9, the J gene TRBJ1-3; no definite D call. The germline gives CDR1 SEHNR, CDR2 FQNEAQ (reference sequence). Trimming took off 1 base at V and 4 bases at J, with 8 bases between the two ends. The CDR3 has 14 amino acids. The CDR3 DNA is TGTGCCAGCAGCTTAGTAGGGTCCGGAAACACCATATATTTT. Translated: CASSLVGSGNTIYF.

This clone was counted between two and nine times. The chain recombines TRBV9 with TRBJ2-7; D might be TRBD2 (5 bases). From germline, CDR1 is SGDLS and CDR2 YYNGEE. This CDR3 comprises 15 residues. V was cut by 1 base and J by 2 bases, with 13 bases left in between. The DNA for the CDR3 is TGTGCCAGCAGCGTATCCTCGGGATTCACCTACGAGCAGTACTTC. Its protein product is CASSVSSGFTYEQYF. Combining the CDR3 with reference TRBV9 and TRBJ2-7 gives the whole variable domain DSGVTQTPKHLITATGQRVTLRCSPRSGDLSVYWYQQSLDQGLQFLIQYYNGEERAKGNILERFSAQQFPDLHSELNLSSLELGDSALYFCASSVSSGFTYEQYFGPGTRLTVT.

This clone appeared a few times. The chain recombines TRBV29-1 with TRBJ2-7, with 8 bases matching TRBD1. CDR1 and CDR2 from the germline V gene are SQVTM and ANQGSEA. The CDR3 has 15 amino acids. V trimming: 7 bases; J trimming: 0 bases; junction bases outside the gene matches: 11. CDR3 sequence (DNA): TGCAGCGGAAGAAAACAGGGGGTAAGCTCCTACGAGCAGTACTTC. Protein product: CSGRKQGVSSYEQYF.

The J gene is TRBJ2-1, the V gene TRBV28; weak D call: TRBD2 (5 bases). The V gene lost 7 bases and the J gene lost 8 bases, with 12 bases spanning the gap. The CDR3 spans 12 residues. Per germline, CDR1 MDHEN and CDR2 SYDVKM. DNA of the CDR3: TGTGCCAGCAATCTGCCCGGGGATGAGCAGTTCTTC. It specifies CASNLPGDEQFF.

V gene TRBV18 combines with J gene TRBJ1-1, with no clear D. The CDR3 length is 14 residues. The ends were cut back, 3 bases at V and 0 bases at J, with 8 bases in the middle. Germline V gene data show CDR1 as KGHSH and CDR2 as LQKENI. CDR3 DNA sequence: TGTGCCAGCTCACCGTGGCGGATGAACACTGAAGCTTTCTTT. It encodes CASSPWRMNTEAFF. The full variable domain, completed using reference TRBV18 and TRBJ1-1, is NAGVMQNPRHLVRRRGQEARLRCSPMKGHSHVYWYRQLPEEGLKFMVYLQKENIIDESGMPKERFSAEFPKEGPSILRIQQVVRGDSAAYFCASSPWRMNTEAFFGQGTRLTVV.

This clone was observed a few times. V gene TRBV10-3 combines with J gene TRBJ2-3, with TRBD2 as a possible D gene (6 bases). CDR1 is ENHRY, CDR2 SYGVKD, per germline. The CDR3 extends over 13 amino acids. Trimming removed 9 bases from V and 2 bases from J, with 12 bases in between. DNA for the CDR3: TGTGCCATATTGAAGGACTACACAGATACGCAGTATTTT. The encoded protein is CAILKDYTDTQYF.

The genes are TRBV7-9 and TRBJ1-5; possible D gene TRBD1, 6 bases. The CDR3 has 16 amino acids. The germline CDR1 and CDR2 sequences are SEHNR and FQNEAQ (reference sequence). Trimming took off 1 base at V and 6 bases at J, with 16 bases between the two ends. CDR3 nucleotide sequence: TGTGCCAGCAGCTTAGGCGGGGGCGGTGTAGTTCAGCCCCAGCATTTT. Translated, it gives CASSLGGGGVVQPQHF. Variable domain in full (rest from reference TRBV7-9 and TRBJ1-5): DTGVSQNPRHKITKRGQNVTFRCDPISEHNRLYWYRQTLGQGPEFLTYFQNEAQLEKSRLLSDRFSAERPKGSFSTLEIQRTEQGDSAMYLCASSLGGGGVVQPQHFGDGTRLSIL.

This clone appeared a few times. The same CDR3 is also encoded by other DNA sequences in this sample. This chain joins TRBV28 and TRBJ2-1, with a weak D call TRBD1 (6 bases). V lost 7 bases and J lost 3, with 7 bases in between. The length of the CDR3 is 12 residues. Germline CDR1 and CDR2: MDHEN and SYDVKM. CDR3 sequence: CASKDSYNEQFF. DNA for the CDR3: TGTGCCAGCAAGGACAGCTACAATGAGCAGTTCTTC.

This clone appeared a few times. One end of the junction varies from germline; a read error may be responsible. CDR3 in DNA: TGTGCCAGCAGCCCGTTGTCGGAAATGGACTTC. As protein: CASSPLSEMDF. This rearrangement joins TRBV5-6 to TRBJ2-7; D not resolved. The germline CDR1 and CDR2 sequences are SGHDT and YYEEEE. This CDR3 spans 11 amino acids.